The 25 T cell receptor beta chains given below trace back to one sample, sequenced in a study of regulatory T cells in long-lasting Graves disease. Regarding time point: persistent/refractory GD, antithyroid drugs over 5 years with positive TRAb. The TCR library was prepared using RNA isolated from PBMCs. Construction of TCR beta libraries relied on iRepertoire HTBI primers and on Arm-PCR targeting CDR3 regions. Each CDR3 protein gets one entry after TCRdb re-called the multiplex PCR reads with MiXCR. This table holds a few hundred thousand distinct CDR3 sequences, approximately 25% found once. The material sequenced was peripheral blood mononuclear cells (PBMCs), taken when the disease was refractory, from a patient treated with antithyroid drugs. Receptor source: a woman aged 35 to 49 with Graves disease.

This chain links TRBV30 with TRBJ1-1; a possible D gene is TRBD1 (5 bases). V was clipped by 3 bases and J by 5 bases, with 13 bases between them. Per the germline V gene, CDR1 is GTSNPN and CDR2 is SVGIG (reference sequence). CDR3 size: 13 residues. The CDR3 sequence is CAWRRQLSTEAFF. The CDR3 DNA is TGTGCCTGGAGACGACAGCTAAGTACTGAAGCTTTCTTT.

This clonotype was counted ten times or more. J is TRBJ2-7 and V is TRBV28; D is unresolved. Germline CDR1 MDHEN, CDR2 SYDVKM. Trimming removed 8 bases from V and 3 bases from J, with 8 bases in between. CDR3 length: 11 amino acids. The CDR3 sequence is CASAKHYEQYF. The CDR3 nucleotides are TGTGCCAGCGCCAAGCACTACGAGCAGTACTTC.

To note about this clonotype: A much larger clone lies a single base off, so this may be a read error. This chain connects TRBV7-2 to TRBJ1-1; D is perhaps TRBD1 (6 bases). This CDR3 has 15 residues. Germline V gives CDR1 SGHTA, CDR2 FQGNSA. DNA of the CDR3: TGTGCCAGCGGCTTAAGATTTTGGGGGCTTCCTGAAGCTTTCTTT. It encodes CASGLRFWGLPEAFF. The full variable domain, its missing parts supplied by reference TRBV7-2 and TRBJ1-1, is GAGVSQSPSNKVTEKGKDVELRCDPISGHTALYWYRQSLGQGLEFLIYFQGNSAPDKSGLPSDRFSAERTGGSVSTLTIQRTQQEDSAVYLCASGLRFWGLPEAFFGQGTRLTVV.

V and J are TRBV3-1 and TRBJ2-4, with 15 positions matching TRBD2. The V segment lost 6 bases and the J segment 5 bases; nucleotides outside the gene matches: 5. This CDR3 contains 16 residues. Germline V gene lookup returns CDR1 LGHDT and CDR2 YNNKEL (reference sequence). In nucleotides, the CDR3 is TGTGCCAGCAGACTAGGACTAGCGGGAGGGGAAAACATTCAGTACTTC. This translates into CASRLGLAGGENIQYF.

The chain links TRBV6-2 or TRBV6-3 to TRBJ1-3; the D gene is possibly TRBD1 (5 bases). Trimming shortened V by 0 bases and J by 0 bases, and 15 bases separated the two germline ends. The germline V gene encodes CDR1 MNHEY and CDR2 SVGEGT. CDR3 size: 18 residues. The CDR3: CASSYSGLTSLSGNTIYF. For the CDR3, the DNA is TGTGCCAGCAGTTACTCGGGACTGACCTCTCTCTCTGGAAACACCATATATTTT.

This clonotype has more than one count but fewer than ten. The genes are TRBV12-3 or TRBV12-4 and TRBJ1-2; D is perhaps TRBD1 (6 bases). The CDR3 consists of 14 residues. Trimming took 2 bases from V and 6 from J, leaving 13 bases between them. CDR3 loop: CASSLYPGADGYTF. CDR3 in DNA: TGTGCCAGCAGTTTATACCCAGGGGCTGATGGCTACACCTTC.

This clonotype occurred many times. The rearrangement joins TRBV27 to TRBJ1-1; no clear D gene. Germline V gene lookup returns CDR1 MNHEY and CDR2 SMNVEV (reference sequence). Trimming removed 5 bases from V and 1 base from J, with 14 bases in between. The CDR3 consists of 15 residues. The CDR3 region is CASSPPGLTNTEAFF. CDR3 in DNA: TGTGCCAGCAGTCCCCCAGGACTTACGAACACTGAAGCTTTCTTT.

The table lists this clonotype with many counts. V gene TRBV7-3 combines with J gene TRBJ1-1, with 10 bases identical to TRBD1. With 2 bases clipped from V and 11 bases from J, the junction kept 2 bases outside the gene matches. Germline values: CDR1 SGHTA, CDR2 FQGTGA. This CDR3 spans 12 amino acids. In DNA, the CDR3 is TGTGCCAGCAGCTTAGACAGGGGGCCTGCTTTCTTT. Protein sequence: CASSLDRGPAFF.

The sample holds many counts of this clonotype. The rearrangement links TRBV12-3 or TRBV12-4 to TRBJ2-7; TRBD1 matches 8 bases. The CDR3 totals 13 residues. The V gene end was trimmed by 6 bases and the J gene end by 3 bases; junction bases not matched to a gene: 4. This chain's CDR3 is CASRRDRFYEQYF. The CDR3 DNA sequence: TGTGCCAGCAGACGGGACAGGTTCTACGAGCAGTACTTC.

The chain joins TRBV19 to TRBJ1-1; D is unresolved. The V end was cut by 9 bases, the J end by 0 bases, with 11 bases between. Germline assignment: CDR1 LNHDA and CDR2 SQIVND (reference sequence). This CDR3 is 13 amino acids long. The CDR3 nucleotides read TGTGCCAGCGGACCGCCCATGAACACTGAAGCTTTCTTT. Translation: CASGPPMNTEAFF.

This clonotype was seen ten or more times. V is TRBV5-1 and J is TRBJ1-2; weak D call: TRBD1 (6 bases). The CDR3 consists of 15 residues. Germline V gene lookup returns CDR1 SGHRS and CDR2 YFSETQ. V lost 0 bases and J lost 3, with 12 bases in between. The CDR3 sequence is CASSLASGGYYGYTF. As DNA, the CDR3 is TGCGCCAGCAGCTTGGCCTCGGGGGGCTACTATGGCTACACCTTC.

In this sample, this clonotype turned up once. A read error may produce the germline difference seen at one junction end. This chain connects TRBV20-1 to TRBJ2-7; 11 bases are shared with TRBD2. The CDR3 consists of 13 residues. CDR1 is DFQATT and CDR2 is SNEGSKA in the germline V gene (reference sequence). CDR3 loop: CSALAGGRYERYF. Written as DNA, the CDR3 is TGCAGTGCCTTAGCGGGAGGGAGGTACGAGCGGTACTTC.

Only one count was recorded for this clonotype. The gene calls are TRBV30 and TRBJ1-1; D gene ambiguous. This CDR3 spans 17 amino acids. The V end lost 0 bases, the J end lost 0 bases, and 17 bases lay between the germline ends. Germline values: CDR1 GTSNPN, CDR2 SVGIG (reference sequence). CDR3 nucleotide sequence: TGTGCCTGGAGTGTAGGTCCCCACCGGACCGTGAACACTGAAGCTTTCTTT. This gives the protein CAWSVGPHRTVNTEAFF. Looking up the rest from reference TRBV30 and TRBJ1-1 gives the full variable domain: SQTIHQWPATLVQPVGSPLSLECTVEGTSNPNLYWYRQAAGRGLQLLFYSVGIGQISSEVPQNLSASRPQDRQFILSSKKLLLSDSGFYLCAWSVGPHRTVNTEAFFGQGTRLTVV.

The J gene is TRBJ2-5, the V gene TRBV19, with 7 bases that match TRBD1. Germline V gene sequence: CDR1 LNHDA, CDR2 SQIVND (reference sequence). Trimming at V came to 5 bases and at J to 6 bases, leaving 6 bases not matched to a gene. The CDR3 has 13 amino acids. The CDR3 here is CASSRQGRQTQYF. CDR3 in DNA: TGTGCCAGTAGTCGACAGGGTCGACAGACCCAGTACTTC.

The CDR3 nucleotides are TGTGCCAGCCCGCCGGGGACAGGTCCATCGAACACTGAAGCTTTCTTT. Translated: CASPPGTGPSNTEAFF. The chain combines TRBV28 with TRBJ1-1; TRBD1 aligns across 8 bases. Trimming at V came to 8 bases and at J to 1 base, leaving 12 bases not matched to a gene. The germline V gene has CDR1 MDHEN and CDR2 SYDVKM. CDR3 length: 16 residues.

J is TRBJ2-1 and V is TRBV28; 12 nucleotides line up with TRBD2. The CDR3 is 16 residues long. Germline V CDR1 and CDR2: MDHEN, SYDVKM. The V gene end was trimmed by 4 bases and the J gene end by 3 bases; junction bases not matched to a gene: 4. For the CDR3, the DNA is TGTGCCAGCAGTTCGGGACTAGCGGGCGGCTACAATGAGCAGTTCTTC. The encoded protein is CASSSGLAGGYNEQFF.

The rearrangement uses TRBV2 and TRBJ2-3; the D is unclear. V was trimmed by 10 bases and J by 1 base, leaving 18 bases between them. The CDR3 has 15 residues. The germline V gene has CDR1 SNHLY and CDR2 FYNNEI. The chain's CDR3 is CATLGGAPGTDTQYF. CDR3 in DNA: TGTGCCACCCTAGGCGGAGCCCCCGGCACAGATACGCAGTATTTT.

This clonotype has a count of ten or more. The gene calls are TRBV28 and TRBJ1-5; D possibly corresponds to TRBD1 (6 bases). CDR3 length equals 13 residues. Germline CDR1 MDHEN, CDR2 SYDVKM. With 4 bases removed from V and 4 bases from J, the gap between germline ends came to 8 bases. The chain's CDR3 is CASSSGVNQPQHF. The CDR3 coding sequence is TGTGCCAGCAGTTCAGGGGTGAATCAGCCCCAGCATTTT.

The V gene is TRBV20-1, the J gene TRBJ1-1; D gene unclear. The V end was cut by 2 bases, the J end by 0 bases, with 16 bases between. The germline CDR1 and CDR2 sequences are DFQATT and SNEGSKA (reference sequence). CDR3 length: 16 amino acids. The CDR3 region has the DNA TGCAGTGCTAGAATAATTCGCCCAGGCATGAACACTGAAGCTTTCTTT. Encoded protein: CSARIIRPGMNTEAFF.

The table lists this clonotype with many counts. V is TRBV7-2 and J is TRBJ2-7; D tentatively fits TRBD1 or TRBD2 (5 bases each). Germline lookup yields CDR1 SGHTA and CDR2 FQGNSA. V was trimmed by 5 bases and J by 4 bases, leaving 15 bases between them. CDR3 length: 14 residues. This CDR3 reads CASSLPGPLYEQYF. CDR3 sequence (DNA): TGTGCCAGCAGCCTCCCGGGACCCCTATACGAGCAGTACTTC.

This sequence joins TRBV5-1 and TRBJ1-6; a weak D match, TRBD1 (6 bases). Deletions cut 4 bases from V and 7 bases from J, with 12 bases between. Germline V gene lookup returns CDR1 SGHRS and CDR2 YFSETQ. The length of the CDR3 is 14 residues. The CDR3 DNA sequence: TGCGCCAGCAGCGAAGGGGGGGTAAATTCACCCCTCCACTTT. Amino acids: CASSEGGVNSPLHF.

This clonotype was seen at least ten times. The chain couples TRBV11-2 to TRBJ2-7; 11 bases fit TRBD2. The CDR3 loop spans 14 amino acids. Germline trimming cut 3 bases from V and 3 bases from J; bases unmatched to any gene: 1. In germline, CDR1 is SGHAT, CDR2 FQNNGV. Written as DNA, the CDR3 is TGTGCCAGCAGCTTTAGCGGGAGGGTCTACGAGCAGTACTTC. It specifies CASSFSGRVYEQYF. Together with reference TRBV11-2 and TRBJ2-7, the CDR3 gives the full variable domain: EAGVAQSPRYKIIEKRQSVAFWCNPISGHATLYWYQQILGQGPKLLIQFQNNGVVDDSQLPKDRFSAERLKGVDSTLKIQPAKLEDSAVYLCASSFSGRVYEQYFGPGTRLTVT.

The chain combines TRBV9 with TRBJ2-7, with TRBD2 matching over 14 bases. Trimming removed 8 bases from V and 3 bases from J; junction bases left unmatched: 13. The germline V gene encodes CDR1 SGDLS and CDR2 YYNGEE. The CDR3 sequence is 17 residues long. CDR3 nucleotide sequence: TGTGCCAGAATGCCCGGGACTAGCGGGAGTGAACACTACGAGCAGTACTTC. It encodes CARMPGTSGSEHYEQYF.

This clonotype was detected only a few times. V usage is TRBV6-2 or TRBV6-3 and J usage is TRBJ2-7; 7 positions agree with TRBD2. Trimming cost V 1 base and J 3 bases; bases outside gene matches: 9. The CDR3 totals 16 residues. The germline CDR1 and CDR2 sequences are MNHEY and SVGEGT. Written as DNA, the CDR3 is TGTGCCAGCAGTTACTTTCTGAGCGGGAAAGGCTACGAGCAGTACTTC. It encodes CASSYFLSGKGYEQYF.

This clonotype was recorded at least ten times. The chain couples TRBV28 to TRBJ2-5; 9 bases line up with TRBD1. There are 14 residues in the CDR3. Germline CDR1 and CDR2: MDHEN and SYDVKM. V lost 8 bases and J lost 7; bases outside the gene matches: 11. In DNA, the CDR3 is TGTGCCAGCTTAACAGGGGGCGGAATAGGGACCCAGTACTTC. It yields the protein CASLTGGGIGTQYF.